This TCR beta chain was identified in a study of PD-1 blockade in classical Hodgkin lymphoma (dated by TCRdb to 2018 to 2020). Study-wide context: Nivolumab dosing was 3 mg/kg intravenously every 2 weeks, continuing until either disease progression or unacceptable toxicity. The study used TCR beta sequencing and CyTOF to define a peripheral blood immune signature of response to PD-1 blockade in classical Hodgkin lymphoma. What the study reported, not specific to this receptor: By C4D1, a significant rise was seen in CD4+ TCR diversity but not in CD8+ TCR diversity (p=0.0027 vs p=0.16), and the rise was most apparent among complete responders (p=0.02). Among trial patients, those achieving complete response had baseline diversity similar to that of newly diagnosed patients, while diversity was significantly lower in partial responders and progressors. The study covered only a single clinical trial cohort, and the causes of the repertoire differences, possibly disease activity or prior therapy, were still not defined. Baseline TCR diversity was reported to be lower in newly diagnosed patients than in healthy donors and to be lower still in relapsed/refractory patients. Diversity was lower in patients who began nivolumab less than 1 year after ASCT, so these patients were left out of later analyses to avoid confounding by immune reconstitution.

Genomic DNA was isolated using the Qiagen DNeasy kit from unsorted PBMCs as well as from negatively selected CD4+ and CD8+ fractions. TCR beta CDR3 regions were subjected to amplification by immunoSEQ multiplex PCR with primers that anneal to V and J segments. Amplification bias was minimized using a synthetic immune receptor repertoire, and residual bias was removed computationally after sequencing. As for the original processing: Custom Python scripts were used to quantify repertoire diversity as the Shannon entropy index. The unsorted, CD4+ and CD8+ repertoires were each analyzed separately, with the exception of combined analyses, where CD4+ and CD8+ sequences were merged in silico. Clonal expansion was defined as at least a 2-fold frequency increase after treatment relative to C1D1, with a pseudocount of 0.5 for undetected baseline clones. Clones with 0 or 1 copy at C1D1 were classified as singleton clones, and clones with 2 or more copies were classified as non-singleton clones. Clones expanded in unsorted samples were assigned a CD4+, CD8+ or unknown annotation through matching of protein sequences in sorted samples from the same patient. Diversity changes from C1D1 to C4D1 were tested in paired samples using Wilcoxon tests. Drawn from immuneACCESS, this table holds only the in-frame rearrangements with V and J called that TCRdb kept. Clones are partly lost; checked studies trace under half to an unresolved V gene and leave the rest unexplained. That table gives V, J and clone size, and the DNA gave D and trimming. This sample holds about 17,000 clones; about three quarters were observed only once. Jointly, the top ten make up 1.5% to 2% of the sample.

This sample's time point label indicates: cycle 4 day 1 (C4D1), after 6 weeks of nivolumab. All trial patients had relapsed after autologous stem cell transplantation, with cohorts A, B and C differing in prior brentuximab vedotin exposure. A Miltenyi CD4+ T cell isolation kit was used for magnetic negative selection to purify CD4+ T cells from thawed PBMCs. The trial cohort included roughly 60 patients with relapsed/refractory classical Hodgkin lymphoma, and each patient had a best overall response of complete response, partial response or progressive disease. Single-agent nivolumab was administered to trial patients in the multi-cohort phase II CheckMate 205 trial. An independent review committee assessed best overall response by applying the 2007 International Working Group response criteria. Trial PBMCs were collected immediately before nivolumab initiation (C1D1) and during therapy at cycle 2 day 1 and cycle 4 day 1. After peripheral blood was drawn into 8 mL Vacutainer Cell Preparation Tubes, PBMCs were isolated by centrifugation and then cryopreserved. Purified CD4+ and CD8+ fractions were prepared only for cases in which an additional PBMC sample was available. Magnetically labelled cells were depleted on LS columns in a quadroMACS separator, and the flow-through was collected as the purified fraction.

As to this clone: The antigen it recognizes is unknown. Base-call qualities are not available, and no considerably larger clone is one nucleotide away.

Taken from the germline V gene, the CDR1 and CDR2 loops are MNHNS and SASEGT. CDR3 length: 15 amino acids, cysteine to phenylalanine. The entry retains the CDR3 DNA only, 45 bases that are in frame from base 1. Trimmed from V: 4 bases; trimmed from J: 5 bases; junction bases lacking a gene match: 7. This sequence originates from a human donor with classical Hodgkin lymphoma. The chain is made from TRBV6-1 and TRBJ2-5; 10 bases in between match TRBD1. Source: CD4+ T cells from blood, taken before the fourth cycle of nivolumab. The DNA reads TGTGCCAGCAGTGGCGGACAGGGGGTCGTGGAGACCCAGTACTTC. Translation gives CASSGGQGVVETQYF.